This entry features one T cell receptor (beta chain) sequence. Its matching antigen is unknown. The length of the CDR3 is 14 residues. The trim removed 5 bases at V and 2 bases at J, leaving 5 bases unmatched. Using its own MiXCR run on the reads, TCRdb lists one record per CDR3 protein. The table records about 830,000 distinct CDR3 sequences, about 31% of them present only once. The sample is drawn from a study of T cell repertoires in cytomegalovirus infection. This receptor was taken from a human donor in good health (CMV status not recorded). Some clones in this sample may be carry-over from other donors' samples. The chain recombines TRBV12-3 or TRBV12-4 with TRBJ1-1, with 7 bases matching TRBD1. The sequences come from cultured CD8+ T cells from PBMCs, collected from culture after CMV antigen stimulation. CDR3 bases: TGTGCCAGCAGTATGGGACAGTTTAACACTGAAGCTTTCTTT. It specifies CASSMGQFNTEAFF.